This T cell receptor (beta chain) was found in a study of radiotherapy plus CTLA-4 blockade in lung cancer. Study in general: In around 17% of patients, objective responses were seen; approximately 30% had disease control. Study-level points and caveats: The study found tumor-derived TCR clones expanded in blood after radiotherapy plus ipilimumab. It was early blood T cell clone dynamics, with interferon-beta, that reportedly best predicted response.

CDR3 length equals 16 residues. V lost 4 bases and J lost 1; bases outside the gene matches: 3. From germline, CDR1 is LNHDA and CDR2 SQIVND (reference sequence). Comments on this clone: Its antigen remains unknown.

Profiled with immunoSEQ multiplex PCR; TCRdb holds only in-frame clones, not every one. The sample records more than 100,000 clones, around 89% being singletons. Those with chemo-refractory metastatic non-small-cell lung cancer were treated with focal radiation combined with CTLA-4 blockade using ipilimumab. The material was peripheral blood, obtained from a patient treated with radiotherapy plus ipilimumab. The chain joins TRBV19 to TRBJ2-2; 10 bases align to TRBD2. The sequence came from a human donor with non-small cell lung cancer that progressed on radiotherapy plus ipilimumab. Here the CDR3 DNA reads TGTGCCAGTAGTAATAGCGGGAGGTGGAACACCGGGGAGCTGTTTTTT. Protein: CASSNSGRWNTGELFF. The complete variable domain, with remaining parts taken from reference TRBV19 and TRBJ2-2, reads DGGITQSPKYLFRKEGQNVTLSCEQNLNHDAMYWYRQDPGQGLRLIYYSQIVNDFQKGDIAEGYSVSREKKESFPLTVTSAQKNPTAFYLCASSNSGRWNTGELFFGEGSRLTVL.